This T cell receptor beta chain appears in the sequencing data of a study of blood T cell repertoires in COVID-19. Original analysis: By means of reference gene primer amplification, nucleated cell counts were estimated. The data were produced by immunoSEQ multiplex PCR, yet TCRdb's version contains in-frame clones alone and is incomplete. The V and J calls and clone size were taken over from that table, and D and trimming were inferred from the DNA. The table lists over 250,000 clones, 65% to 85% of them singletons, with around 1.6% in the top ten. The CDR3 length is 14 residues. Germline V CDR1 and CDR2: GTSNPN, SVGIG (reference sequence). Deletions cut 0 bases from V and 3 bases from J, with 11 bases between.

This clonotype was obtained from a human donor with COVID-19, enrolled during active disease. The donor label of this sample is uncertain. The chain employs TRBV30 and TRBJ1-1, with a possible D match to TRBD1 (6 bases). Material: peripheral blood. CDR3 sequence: CAWSVRGADTEAFF. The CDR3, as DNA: TGTGCCTGGAGTGTACGGGGGGCGGACACTGAAGCTTTCTTT.